This entry describes one TCR beta chain. Its antigen is not known. This CDR3 is also generated by other DNA sequences in the sample. Naive CD8 cells comprised CD45RO-negative, CCR7-positively selected cells, excluding terminally differentiated effector memory CD45RA+ cells. The donors were all Caucasian adults (living in Nashville, Tennessee). Assay used: immunoSEQ multiplex PCR; TCRdb lists only in-frame clones, some missing. The sample has a few million clones, around 95% seen once. This sample is drawn from a study of shared clonotypes between healthy human individuals. Study information: There were three CD4 naive, three CD4 memory, two CD8 naive and one CD8 memory plates per donor.

Study conclusions and caveats: In the sorted subsets, rarefaction showed sequencing was incomplete despite large depth. Non-shared clonotypes had lower generation probabilities than those shared by all four donors.

The TCR comes from a man aged 18 to 35 in good health. Some clones in this sample may be carry-over from other donors' samples. The sequencing sample was made of naive CD8+ T cells from PBMCs.

Written as DNA, the CDR3 is TGCGCCAGCAGCTTGGCCGCCGGGAACACTGAAGCTTTCTTT. Amino acids: CASSLAAGNTEAFF. The J gene is TRBJ1-1, the V gene TRBV5-1; D is unresolved. Germline lookup yields CDR1 SGHRS and CDR2 YFSETQ. This CDR3 comprises 14 residues. Trimming stripped 0 bases from V and 1 base from J, with 7 bases between.